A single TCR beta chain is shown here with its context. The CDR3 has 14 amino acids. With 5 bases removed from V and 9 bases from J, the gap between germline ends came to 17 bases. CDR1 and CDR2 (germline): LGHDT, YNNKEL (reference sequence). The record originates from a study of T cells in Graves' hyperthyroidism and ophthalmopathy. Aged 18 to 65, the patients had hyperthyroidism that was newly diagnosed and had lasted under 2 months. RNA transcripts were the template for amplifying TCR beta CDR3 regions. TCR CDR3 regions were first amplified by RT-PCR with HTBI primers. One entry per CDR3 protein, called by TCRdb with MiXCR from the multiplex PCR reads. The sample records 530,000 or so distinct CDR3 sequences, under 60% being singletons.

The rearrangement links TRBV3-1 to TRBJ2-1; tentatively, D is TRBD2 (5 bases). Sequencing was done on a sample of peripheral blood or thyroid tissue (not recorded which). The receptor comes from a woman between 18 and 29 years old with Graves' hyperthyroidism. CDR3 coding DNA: TGTGCCAGCAGCGTAGGACCGGGATTGGGTGAGCAGTTCTTC. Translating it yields CASSVGPGLGEQFF.